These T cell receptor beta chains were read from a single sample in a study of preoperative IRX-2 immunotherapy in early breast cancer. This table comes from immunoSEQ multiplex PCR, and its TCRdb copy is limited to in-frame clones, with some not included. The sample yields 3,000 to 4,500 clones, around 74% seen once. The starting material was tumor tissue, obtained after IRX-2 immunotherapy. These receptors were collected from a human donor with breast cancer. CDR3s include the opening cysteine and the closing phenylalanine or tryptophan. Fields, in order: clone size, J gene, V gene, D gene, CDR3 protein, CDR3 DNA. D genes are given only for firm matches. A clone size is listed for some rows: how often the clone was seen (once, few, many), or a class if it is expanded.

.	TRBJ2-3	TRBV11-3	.	CASSFQAWGGSGANTDTQYF	TGTGCCAGCAGCTTCCAGGCTTGGGGTGGGTCGGGCGCCAACACAGATACGCAGTATTTT
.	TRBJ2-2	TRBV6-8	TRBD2	CASQSGSGGSGELFF	TGTGCCAGTCAAAGCGGGAGCGGGGGTTCCGGGGAGCTGTTTTTT
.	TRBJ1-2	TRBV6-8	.	CASTSGQGRGYGYTF	TGTGCCAGCACCTCGGGGCAGGGAAGGGGCTATGGCTACACCTTC
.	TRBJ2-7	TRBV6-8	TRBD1	CASSEGTGWNEQYF	TGTGCCAGCAGTGAGGGGACAGGGTGGAACGAGCAGTACTTC
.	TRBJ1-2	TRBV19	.	CASSFGQDYGYTF	TGTGCCAGTAGTTTCGGGCAGGACTATGGCTACACCTTC
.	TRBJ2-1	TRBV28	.	CASSFKSREQFF	TGTGCCAGCAGTTTTAAAAGTCGTGAGCAGTTCTTC
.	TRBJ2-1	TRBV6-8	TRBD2	CASSYSLTSYHNEQFF	TGTGCCAGCAGTTACTCGTTGACTAGCTACCACAATGAGCAGTTCTTC
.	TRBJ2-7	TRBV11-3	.	CASSLIGHPYEQYF	TGTGCCAGCAGCTTGATCGGGCACCCCTACGAGCAGTACTTC
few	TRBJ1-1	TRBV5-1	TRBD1	CASSLGQGVNTEAFF	TGCGCCAGCAGCTTGGGGCAGGGGGTGAACACTGAAGCTTTCTTT
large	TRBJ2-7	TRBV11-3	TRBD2	CASSLEVASGRRGFYEQYF	TGTGCCAGCAGCTTAGAGGTCGCTAGCGGGAGGCGTGGTTTCTACGAGCAGTACTTC
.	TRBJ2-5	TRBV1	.	CASSQEDQETQYF	TGCGCCAGCAGCCAAGAAGACCAAGAGACCCAGTACTTC
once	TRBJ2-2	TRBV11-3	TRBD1	CASSLVGTDITGELFF	TGTGCCAGCAGCTTAGTGGGGACAGATATTACCGGGGAGCTGTTTTTT
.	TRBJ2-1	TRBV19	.	CASRQRRNPYNEQFF	TGTGCCAGTAGACAGCGGAGAAACCCGTACAATGAGCAGTTCTTC
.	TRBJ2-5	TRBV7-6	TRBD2	CASSSGGYQETQYF	TGTGCCAGCAGCTCCGGGGGGTACCAAGAGACCCAGTACTTC
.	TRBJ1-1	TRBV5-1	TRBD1	CASSLAGQGFAEAFF	TGCGCCAGCAGCTTGGCCGGACAGGGGTTCGCTGAAGCTTTCTTT
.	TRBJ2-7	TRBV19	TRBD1	CASSPPGTGVDEQYF	TGTGCCAGTAGTCCCCCCGGGACAGGGGTTGACGAGCAGTACTTC
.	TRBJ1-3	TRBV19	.	CASSIFQLTSGNTIYF	TGTGCCAGTAGTATTTTCCAGCTAACCTCTGGAAACACCATATATTTT
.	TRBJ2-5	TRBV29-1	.	CSVKDSLRQETQYF	TGCAGCGTTAAGGACAGTTTAAGACAAGAGACCCAGTACTTC
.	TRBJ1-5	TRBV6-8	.	CASSPRGGNQPQHF	TGTGCCAGCAGCCCCAGGGGAGGAAATCAGCCCCAGCATTTT
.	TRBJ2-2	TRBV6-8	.	CASSYGSGANTGELFF	TGTGCCAGCAGTTACGGTAGCGGAGCGAACACCGGGGAGCTGTTTTTT
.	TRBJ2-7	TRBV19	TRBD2	CASRRTSGKGEQYF	TGTGCCAGTCGCAGGACTAGCGGGAAGGGGGAGCAGTACTTC
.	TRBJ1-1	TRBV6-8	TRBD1	CASSATTTGGTEAFF	TGTGCCAGCAGCGCAACTACAACAGGGGGCACTGAAGCTTTCTTT
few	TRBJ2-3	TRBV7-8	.	CASSPRRFTDTQYF	TGTGCCAGCAGCCCCAGGAGATTCACAGATACGCAGTATTTT
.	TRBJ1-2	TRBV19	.	CASSIDLQNGYTF	TGTGCCAGTAGTATAGATCTACAGAATGGCTACACCTTC
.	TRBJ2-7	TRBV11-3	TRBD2	CASTILAGSREQYF	TGTGCCAGCACTATACTAGCGGGATCCCGGGAGCAGTACTTC
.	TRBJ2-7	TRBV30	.	CAWRGGTLTYEQYF	TGTGCCTGGAGGGGAGGTACACTCACCTACGAGCAGTACTTC
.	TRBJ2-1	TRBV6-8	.	CASTLTGGTYNEQFF	TGTGCCAGCACCCTCACCGGTGGCACCTACAATGAGCAGTTCTTC
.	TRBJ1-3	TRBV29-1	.	CSVEVHTGNTIYF	TGCAGCGTTGAAGTCCACACGGGAAACACCATATATTTT
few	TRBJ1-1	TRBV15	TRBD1	CATWTGTANTEAFF	TGTGCCACTTGGACCGGGACAGCGAACACTGAAGCTTTCTTT
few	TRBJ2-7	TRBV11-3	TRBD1	CASASGTGGYEQYF	TGTGCCAGCGCCTCCGGGACAGGGGGATACGAGCAGTACTTC
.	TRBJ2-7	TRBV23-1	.	CASSHPGGLSYEQYF	TGCGCCAGCAGCCACCCGGGGGGCCTCTCCTACGAGCAGTACTTC
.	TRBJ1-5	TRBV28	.	CASSDQGSNQPQHF	TGTGCCAGCAGTGACCAGGGTAGCAATCAGCCCCAGCATTTT